A single sample is the source of the 7 T cell receptor beta chains below, sequenced in a study of kidney transplant recipient with SARS-CoV-2 infection. TCRdb re-called the reads with MiXCR, one entry per CDR3 protein. The data hold roughly 230,000 distinct CDR3 sequences, with around 30% observed a single time. The sample in question was a blood sample, obtained at baseline and on roughly day 110 from a kidney transplant recipient. The receptor set was obtained from a male patient aged 25 to 39 who had COVID-19 and was a kidney transplant recipient. Among the T cells, some may be from the graft donor.

This clonotype was found many times. V gene TRBV3-2 combines with J gene TRBJ2-2; the table assigns TRBD2, which was not confirmed against the DNA. TRBV3-2 constitutes a pseudogene. The CDR3 totals 13 residues. CDR3 residues: CASSQVRAGELFF. The DNA for the CDR3 is TGTGCCAGCAGCCAAGTGCGGGCCGGGGAGCTGTTTTTT.

This clonotype occurred a few times. This sequence joins TRBV30 and TRBJ1-4, with 8 bases lining up with TRBD1. The CDR3 is 18 amino acids. V trimming: 1 base; J trimming: 4 bases; junction bases outside the gene matches: 14. Germline V gene lookup returns CDR1 GTSNPN and CDR2 SVGIG (reference sequence). CDR3 amino acids: CAWSDNRFGQGLNEKLFF. CDR3 bases: TGTGCCTGGAGTGATAATCGGTTCGGACAGGGCCTTAATGAAAAACTGTTTTTT.

This clonotype was seen only a few times. V usage is TRBV5-6 and J usage is TRBJ1-1, with D unresolved. The V end lost 4 bases, the J end lost 3 bases, and 7 bases lay between the germline ends. Per the germline V gene, CDR1 is SGHDT and CDR2 is YYEEEE. The CDR3 is 12 amino acids. CDR3 sequence reads: CASSERDTEAFF. For the CDR3, the DNA is TGTGCCAGCAGCGAGAGGGACACTGAAGCTTTCTTT.

This clonotype came up a few times. V is TRBV19 and J is TRBJ2-1; 7 bases map to TRBD2. The germline V gene has CDR1 LNHDA and CDR2 SQIVND (reference sequence). V dropped 2 bases and J dropped 8; count of bases not matched to a gene: 3. CDR3 length equals 13 residues. CDR3 DNA sequence: TGTGCCAGTAGTATAATGGCGGGGGATGAGCAGTTCTTC. Its translation: CASSIMAGDEQFF.

V is TRBV11-3 and J is TRBJ2-1, with TRBD2 identical over 11 bases. Unmatched junction bases numbered 6, after V lost 9 bases and J lost 2 bases. Looked up from germline, CDR1 is SGHNT and CDR2 is YENEEA. CDR3 length equals 15 residues. CDR3 region: CARSETSGAYNEQFF. The CDR3 bases are TGTGCCAGAAGCGAGACTAGCGGGGCCTACAATGAGCAGTTCTTC.

This clonotype was counted a few times. This sequence may be a read error, since a much larger clone differs from it by one base. V usage is TRBV12-3 or TRBV12-4 and J usage is TRBJ2-5; no clear D. There are 13 residues in the CDR3. V was clipped by 3 bases and J by 7 bases, with 12 bases between them. CDR3 residues: CASSLGSEGTQYF. Written as DNA, the CDR3 is TGTGCCAGCAGTTTGGGCAGTGAAGGGACCCAGTACTTC.

About this clonotype itself: A much larger clonotype is one base distant, so this may be a read error. This chain connects TRBV2 to TRBJ1-4; D possibly corresponds to TRBD1 (5 bases). The CDR3 spans 17 residues. The germline gives CDR1 SNHLY, CDR2 FYNNEI. The V and J ends lost 6 bases and 0 bases respectively, with 17 bases between them. The CDR3 is CASSRDRWTATNEKLFF. CDR3 in DNA: TGTGCCAGCAGCCGGGACCGATGGACCGCAACTAATGAAAAACTGTTTTTT.